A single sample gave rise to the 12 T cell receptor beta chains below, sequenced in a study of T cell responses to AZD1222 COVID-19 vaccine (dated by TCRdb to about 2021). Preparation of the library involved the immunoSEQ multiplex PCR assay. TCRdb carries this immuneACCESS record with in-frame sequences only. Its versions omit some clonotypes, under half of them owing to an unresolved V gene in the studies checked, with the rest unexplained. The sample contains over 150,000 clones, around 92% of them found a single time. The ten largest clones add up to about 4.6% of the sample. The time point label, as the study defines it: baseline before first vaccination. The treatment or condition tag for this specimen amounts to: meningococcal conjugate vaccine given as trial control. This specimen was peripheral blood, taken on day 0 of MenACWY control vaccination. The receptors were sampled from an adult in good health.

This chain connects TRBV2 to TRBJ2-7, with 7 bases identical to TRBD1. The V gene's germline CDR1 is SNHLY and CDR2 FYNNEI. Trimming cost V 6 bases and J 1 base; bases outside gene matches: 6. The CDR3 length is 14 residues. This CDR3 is CASRVDRDSYEQYF. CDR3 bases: TGTGCCAGCAGGGTCGACAGGGATTCCTACGAGCAGTACTTC.

The CDR3 is CAWTRQGTYEQYF. In nucleotides, the CDR3 is TGTGCCTGGACCCGACAGGGAACCTACGAGCAGTACTTC. The chain combines TRBV30 with TRBJ2-7; 7 nucleotides align to TRBD1. The CDR3 spans 13 residues. J gave up 2 bases and V 4 bases, and 5 bases lay outside the gene matches. In germline, CDR1 is GTSNPN, CDR2 SVGIG (reference sequence).

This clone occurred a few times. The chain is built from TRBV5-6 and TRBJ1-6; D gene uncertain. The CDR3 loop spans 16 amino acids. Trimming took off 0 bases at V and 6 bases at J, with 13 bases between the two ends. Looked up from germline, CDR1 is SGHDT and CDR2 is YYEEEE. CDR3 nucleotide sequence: TGTGCCAGCAGCTTGGCTAAAGGACGGATTAATTCACCCCTCCACTTT. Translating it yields CASSLAKGRINSPLHF.

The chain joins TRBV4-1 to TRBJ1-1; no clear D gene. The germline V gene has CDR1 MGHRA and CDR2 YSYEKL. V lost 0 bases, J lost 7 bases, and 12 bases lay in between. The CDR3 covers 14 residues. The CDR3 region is CASSQDRTGREAFF. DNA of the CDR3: TGCGCCAGCAGCCAAGATAGGACCGGGCGTGAAGCTTTCTTT.

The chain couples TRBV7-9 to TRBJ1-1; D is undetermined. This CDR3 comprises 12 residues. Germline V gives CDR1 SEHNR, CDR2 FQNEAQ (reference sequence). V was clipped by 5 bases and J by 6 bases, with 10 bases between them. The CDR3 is CASSPLAPEAFF. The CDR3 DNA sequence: TGTGCCAGCAGCCCACTGGCGCCTGAAGCTTTCTTT.

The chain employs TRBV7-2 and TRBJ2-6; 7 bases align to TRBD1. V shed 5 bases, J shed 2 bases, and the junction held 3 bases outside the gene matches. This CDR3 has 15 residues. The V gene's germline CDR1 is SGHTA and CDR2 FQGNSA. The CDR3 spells CASSRGGAGANVLTF. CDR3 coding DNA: TGTGCCAGCAGCAGAGGGGGCGCTGGGGCCAACGTCCTGACTTTC.

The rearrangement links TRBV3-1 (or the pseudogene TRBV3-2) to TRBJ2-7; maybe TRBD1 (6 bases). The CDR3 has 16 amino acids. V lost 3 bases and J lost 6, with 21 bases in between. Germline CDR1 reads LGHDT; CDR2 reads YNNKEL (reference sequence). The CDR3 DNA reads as TGTGCCAGCAGCCAGGTTCCCTCCAGGGGTGGTGTCGAGCAGTACTTC. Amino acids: CASSQVPSRGGVEQYF.

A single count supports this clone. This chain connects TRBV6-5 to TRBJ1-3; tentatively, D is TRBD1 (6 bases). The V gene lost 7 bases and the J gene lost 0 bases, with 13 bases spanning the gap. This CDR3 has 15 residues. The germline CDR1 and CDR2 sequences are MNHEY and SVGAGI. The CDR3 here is CASTQQGSSGNTIYF. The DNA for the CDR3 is TGTGCCAGCACCCAACAGGGCAGCTCTGGAAACACCATATATTTT.

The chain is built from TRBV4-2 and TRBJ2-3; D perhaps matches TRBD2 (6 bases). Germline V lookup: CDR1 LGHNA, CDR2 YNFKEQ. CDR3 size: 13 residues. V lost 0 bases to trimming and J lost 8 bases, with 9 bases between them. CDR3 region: CASSQDYGGTQYF. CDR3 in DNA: TGTGCCAGCAGCCAAGACTACGGGGGTACGCAGTATTTT.

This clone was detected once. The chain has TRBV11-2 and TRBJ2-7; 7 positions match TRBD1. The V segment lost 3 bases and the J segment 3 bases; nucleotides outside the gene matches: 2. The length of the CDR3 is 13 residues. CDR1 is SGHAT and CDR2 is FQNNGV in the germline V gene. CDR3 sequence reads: CASSFRQGYEQYF. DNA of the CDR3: TGTGCCAGCAGCTTTCGACAGGGCTACGAGCAGTACTTC.

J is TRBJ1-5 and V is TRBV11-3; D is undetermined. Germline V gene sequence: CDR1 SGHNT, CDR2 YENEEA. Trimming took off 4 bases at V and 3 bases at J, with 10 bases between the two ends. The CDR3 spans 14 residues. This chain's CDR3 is CASSSDGINQPQHF. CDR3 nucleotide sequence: TGTGCCAGCAGCTCCGATGGCATCAATCAGCCCCAGCATTTT. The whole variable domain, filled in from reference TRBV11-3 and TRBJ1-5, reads EAGVVQSPRYKIIEKKQPVAFWCNPISGHNTLYWYLQNLGQGPELLIRYENEEAVDDSQLPKDRFSAERLKGVDSTLKIQPAELGDSAVYLCASSSDGINQPQHFGDGTRLSIL.

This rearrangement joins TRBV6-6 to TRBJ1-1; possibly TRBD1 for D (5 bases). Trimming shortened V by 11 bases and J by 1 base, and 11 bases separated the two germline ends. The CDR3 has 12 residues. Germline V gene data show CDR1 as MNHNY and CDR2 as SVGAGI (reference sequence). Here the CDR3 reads CAGTDGNTEAFF. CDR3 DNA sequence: TGTGCCGGGACTGACGGGAACACTGAAGCTTTCTTT.